This is a list of T cell receptor beta chains from one sample in a study of T cell responses to AZD1222 COVID-19 vaccine. The protocol was immunoSEQ multiplex PCR, while the TCRdb copy is restricted to in-frame clones and leaves out a portion. Its table records under 150,000 clones. The sequenced sample was peripheral blood. These TCRs come from an adult in good health. Each CDR3 is given with its conserved first and last residue. A D gene is named only where the DNA matches it firmly.

TRBV15	TRBJ2-7	TRBD1	CATTRDRGGEQYF	TGTGCCACCACCAGGGACAGGGGGGGGGAGCAGTACTTC
TRBV5-1	TRBJ1-4	-	CASSSDLAPGTGEKLFF	TGCGCCAGCAGCTCGGACCTGGCCCCGGGAACTGGTGAAAAACTGTTTTTT
TRBV5-1	TRBJ1-1	-	CASSLGGGGTEAFF	TGCGCCAGCAGCTTGGGAGGAGGGGGCACTGAAGCTTTCTTT
TRBV3-1/TRBV3-2	TRBJ1-1	TRBD1	CASSRGGGLMNTEAFF	TGTGCCAGCAGTAGGGGAGGGGGCCTAATGAACACTGAAGCTTTCTTT
TRBV7-2	TRBJ1-3	-	CASSSQGNLGNTIYF	TGTGCCAGCAGCTCACAGGGTAACCTTGGAAACACCATATATTTT
TRBV4-3	TRBJ1-1	-	CASSQEWGVGTEAFF	TGCGCCAGCAGCCAAGAATGGGGGGTTGGGACTGAAGCTTTCTTT
TRBV4-1	TRBJ1-2	TRBD1	CASSPLTGDGYTF	TGCGCCAGCAGCCCATTAACAGGGGATGGCTACACCTTC
TRBV28	TRBJ1-5	-	CASSPPGGGYSNQPQHF	TGTGCCAGCAGTCCGCCGGGAGGCGGGTATAGCAATCAGCCCCAGCATTTT
TRBV6-5	TRBJ1-5	-	CASRLTGLQPQHF	TGTGCCAGCAGACTCACAGGGTTACAGCCCCAGCATTTT
TRBV2	TRBJ2-3	-	CASKGGETDTQYF	TGTGCCAGCAAGGGGGGTGAGACAGATACGCAGTATTTT
TRBV6-4	TRBJ2-7	TRBD1	CASFRDRDHF	TGTGCCAGTTTCCGGGACAGGGATCACTTC
TRBV6-4	TRBJ2-2	TRBD1	CASSDPNQGEGELFF	TGTGCCAGCAGTGACCCTAATCAGGGGGAGGGGGAGCTGTTTTTT
TRBV5-1	TRBJ1-2	TRBD1	CASSTGTVYGYTF	TGCGCCAGCAGCACCGGGACAGTCTATGGCTACACCTTC
TRBV3-1/TRBV3-2	TRBJ2-7	-	CASSPRGSSYEQYF	TGTGCCAGCAGCCCCCGGGGGAGTTCCTACGAGCAGTACTTC
TRBV19	TRBJ2-7	-	CASSKETAVYEQYF	TGTGCCAGTAGTAAGGAGACAGCAGTCTACGAGCAGTACTTC
TRBV6-1	TRBJ2-5	-	CASSEGGGHETQYF	TGTGCCAGCAGTGAAGGGGGGGGCCACGAGACCCAGTACTTC
TRBV19	TRBJ1-6	TRBD1	CASSNRGSPLHF	TGTGCCAGTAGCAACAGGGGTTCACCCCTCCACTTT
TRBV18	TRBJ1-1	-	CASSQAKNTEAFF	TGTGCCAGCTCACAAGCGAAGAACACTGAAGCTTTCTTT
TRBV9	TRBJ1-5	-	CASSAGPGDGQPQHF	TGTGCCAGCAGCGCAGGGCCAGGGGACGGTCAGCCCCAGCATTTT
TRBV30	TRBJ1-5	TRBD1	CAWSRGQTSPQHF	TGTGCCTGGAGTAGGGGACAGACCTCGCCCCAGCATTTT
TRBV5-1	TRBJ2-1	TRBD1	CASSPPGQGGEQFF	TGCGCCAGCAGCCCGCCGGGACAGGGTGGGGAGCAGTTCTTC
TRBV21-1	TRBJ1-6	-	CASSIEGRGNSPLHF	TGTGCCAGCAGCATCGAGGGGCGGGGGAATTCACCCCTCCACTTT
TRBV7-8	TRBJ2-3	-	CASSSLGPGGTDTQYF	TGTGCCAGCAGCTCTTTAGGGCCGGGGGGCACAGATACGCAGTATTTT
TRBV18	TRBJ1-1	-	CASSPGGQTEAFF	TGTGCCAGCTCACCCGGCGGGCAGACAGAAGCTTTCTTT
TRBV28	TRBJ1-2	TRBD1	CASSGTVYGYTF	TGTGCCAGCAGCGGGACAGTCTATGGCTACACCTTC
TRBV10-3	TRBJ2-7	-	CAISAGGGEQYF	TGTGCCATCAGTGCAGGCGGAGGCGAGCAGTACTTC
TRBV4-1	TRBJ2-7	TRBD1	CASSQPGQATYEQYF	TGCGCCAGCAGCCAACCGGGACAGGCTACCTACGAGCAGTACTTC
TRBV28	TRBJ1-1	-	CASSAVSRMNTEAFF	TGTGCCAGCAGTGCCGTTTCCCGGATGAACACTGAAGCTTTCTTT
TRBV6-5	TRBJ1-5	-	CASSSLGPHQPQHF	TGTGCCAGCAGTTCCCTCGGACCGCATCAGCCCCAGCATTTT
TRBV5-6	TRBJ2-6	-	CASSLRKSGANVLTF	TGTGCCAGCAGCTTAAGGAAATCTGGGGCCAACGTCCTGACTTTC
TRBV30	TRBJ2-2	-	CAWSLGGPTGELFF	TGTGCCTGGAGTTTAGGTGGGCCCACCGGGGAGCTGTTTTTT